These T cell receptor beta chains were read from a single sample in a study of regulatory T cells in long-lasting Graves disease. MiXCR, run by TCRdb on the multiplex PCR reads, gives a single entry per CDR3 protein. Among hundreds of thousands of distinct CDR3 sequences listed, roughly 15% were seen once. These data were also reused for a study on T cells in Graves' hyperthyroidism and ophthalmopathy.

Sequencing was performed on peripheral blood mononuclear cells (PBMCs), taken at new diagnosis, from a patient treated with antithyroid drugs. Source of these receptors: a woman under 40 with Graves disease. Both conserved end residues are part of each CDR3. The D gene is left open where the match is weak. A row's size may be missing; if present it is once, few, many or a size class.

V gene: TRBV28
D gene: .
clone size: many
J gene: TRBJ2-7
CDR3 protein: CASSPGNYEQYF
CDR3 DNA: TGTGCCAGCAGCCCCGGGAACTACGAGCAGTACTTC

V gene: TRBV2
D gene: .
clone size: many
J gene: TRBJ2-7
CDR3 protein: CASRGLRELYEQYF
CDR3 DNA: TGTGCCAGCAGAGGGTTACGGGAGCTCTACGAGCAGTACTTC

V gene: TRBV13
D gene: .
clone size: .
J gene: TRBJ2-2
CDR3 protein: CASSTGGATGELFF
CDR3 DNA: TGTGCCAGCAGCACCGGGGGAGCCACCGGGGAGCTGTTTTTT

V gene: TRBV7-9
D gene: TRBD1
clone size: few
J gene: TRBJ1-4
CDR3 protein: CASSVGVQGAKLFF
CDR3 DNA: TGTGCCAGCAGCGTGGGAGTACAGGGGGCAAAACTGTTTTTT

V gene: TRBV7-8
D gene: .
clone size: .
J gene: TRBJ1-5
CDR3 protein: CASSPRGGIDNQPQHF
CDR3 DNA: TGTGCCAGCAGCCCCCGGGGGGGGATTGACAATCAGCCCCAGCATTTT

V gene: TRBV29-1
D gene: TRBD1
clone size: many
J gene: TRBJ2-5
CDR3 protein: CSVEVDRGYETQYF
CDR3 DNA: TGCAGCGTTGAGGTGGACAGGGGGTATGAGACCCAGTACTTC

V gene: TRBV11-2
D gene: .
clone size: .
J gene: TRBJ2-1
CDR3 protein: CASSSQSGGSNEQFF
CDR3 DNA: TGTGCCAGCAGCTCCCAGTCCGGAGGGAGTAATGAGCAGTTCTTC

V gene: TRBV28
D gene: TRBD1
clone size: many
J gene: TRBJ2-7
CDR3 protein: CASRPWGQGAYEQYF
CDR3 DNA: TGTGCCAGCCGCCCATGGGGACAGGGAGCCTACGAGCAGTACTTC

V gene: TRBV3-1
D gene: TRBD1
clone size: many
J gene: TRBJ1-1
CDR3 protein: CASSLNRGNTEAFF
CDR3 DNA: TGTGCCAGCAGCCTAAACAGGGGGAACACTGAAGCTTTCTTT

V gene: TRBV27
D gene: TRBD1
clone size: many
J gene: TRBJ1-1
CDR3 protein: CASSPIEGQGLSAFF
CDR3 DNA: TGTGCCAGCAGCCCAATTGAGGGACAGGGACTGTCAGCTTTCTTT

V gene: TRBV24-1
D gene: TRBD2
clone size: few
J gene: TRBJ2-3
CDR3 protein: CATAGTRGADTQYF
CDR3 DNA: TGTGCCACTGCCGGGACTAGAGGTGCAGATACGCAGTATTTT

V gene: TRBV18
D gene: .
clone size: few
J gene: TRBJ1-1
CDR3 protein: CANSPVGSTEAFF
CDR3 DNA: TGTGCCAACTCACCTGTTGGGTCCACTGAAGCTTTCTTT

V gene: TRBV24-1
D gene: .
clone size: many
J gene: TRBJ2-3
CDR3 protein: CATSDRTDTQYF
CDR3 DNA: TGTGCCACCAGTGACAGGACAGATACGCAGTATTTT

V gene: TRBV20-1
D gene: .
clone size: few
J gene: TRBJ2-1
CDR3 protein: CSARGPNYNEQFF
CDR3 DNA: TGCAGTGCTAGAGGACCGAATTACAATGAGCAGTTCTTC

V gene: TRBV7-9
D gene: .
clone size: many
J gene: TRBJ1-2
CDR3 protein: CASSSSGRPYGYTF
CDR3 DNA: TGTGCCAGCAGCTCTTCCGGGAGGCCCTATGGCTACACCTTC

V gene: TRBV28
D gene: .
clone size: .
J gene: TRBJ2-7
CDR3 protein: CAGSLRSYEQYF
CDR3 DNA: TGTGCCGGCAGTTTAAGAAGCTACGAGCAGTACTTC

V gene: TRBV7-2
D gene: .
clone size: .
J gene: TRBJ1-4
CDR3 protein: CASSLGWAEKLFF
CDR3 DNA: TGTGCCAGCAGCCTCGGGTGGGCTGAAAAACTGTTTTTT

V gene: TRBV10-3
D gene: TRBD2
clone size: .
J gene: TRBJ2-2
CDR3 protein: CAISEQLAGGNTGELFF
CDR3 DNA: TGTGCCATCAGTGAGCAACTAGCGGGGGGAAACACCGGGGAGCTGTTTTTT